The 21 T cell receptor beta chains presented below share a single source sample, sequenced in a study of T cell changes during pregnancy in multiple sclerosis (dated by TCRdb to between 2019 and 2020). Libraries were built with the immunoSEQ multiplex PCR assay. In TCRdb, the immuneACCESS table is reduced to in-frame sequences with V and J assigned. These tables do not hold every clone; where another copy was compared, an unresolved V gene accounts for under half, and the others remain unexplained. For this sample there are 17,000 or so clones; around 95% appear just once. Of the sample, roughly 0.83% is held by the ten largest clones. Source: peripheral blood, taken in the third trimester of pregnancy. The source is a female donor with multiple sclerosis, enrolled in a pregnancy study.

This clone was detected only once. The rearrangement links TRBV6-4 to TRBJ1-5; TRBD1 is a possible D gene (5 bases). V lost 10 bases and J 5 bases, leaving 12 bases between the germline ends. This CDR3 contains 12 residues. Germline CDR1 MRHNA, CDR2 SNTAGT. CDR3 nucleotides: TGTGCCAAGTGGAGGGGAGATCAGCCCCAGCATTTT. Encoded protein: CAKWRGDQPQHF.

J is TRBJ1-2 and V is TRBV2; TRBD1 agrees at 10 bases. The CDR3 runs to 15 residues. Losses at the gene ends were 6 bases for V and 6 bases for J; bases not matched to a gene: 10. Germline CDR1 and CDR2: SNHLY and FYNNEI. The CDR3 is CASRSDRGSLDGYTF. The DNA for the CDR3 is TGTGCCAGCAGGTCGGACAGGGGGAGTTTGGATGGCTACACCTTC.

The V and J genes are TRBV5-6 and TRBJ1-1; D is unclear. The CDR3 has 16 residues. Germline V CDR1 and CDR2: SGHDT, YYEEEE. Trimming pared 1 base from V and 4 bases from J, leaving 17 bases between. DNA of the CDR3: TGTGCCAGCAGCTTGCGAGGACCCGGGCGGGGCACTGAAGCTTTCTTT. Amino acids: CASSLRGPGRGTEAFF.

The CDR3 sequence is CASSLPQGGNTIYF. The CDR3 DNA follows: TGTGCCAGCAGTTTACCCCAGGGTGGAAACACCATATATTTT. The chain carries TRBV28 and TRBJ1-3; the D gene is possibly TRBD1 (5 bases). V was shortened by 2 bases and J by 3 bases, with 8 bases between the two germline ends. This CDR3 comprises 14 residues. The V gene's germline CDR1 is MDHEN and CDR2 SYDVKM.

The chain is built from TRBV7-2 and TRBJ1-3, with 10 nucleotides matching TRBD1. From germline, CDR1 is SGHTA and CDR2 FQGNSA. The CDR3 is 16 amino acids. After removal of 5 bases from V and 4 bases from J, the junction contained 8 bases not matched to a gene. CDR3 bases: TGTGCCAGCAGCATCGCCGGGACAGGGGTAGGAAACACCATATATTTT. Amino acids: CASSIAGTGVGNTIYF.

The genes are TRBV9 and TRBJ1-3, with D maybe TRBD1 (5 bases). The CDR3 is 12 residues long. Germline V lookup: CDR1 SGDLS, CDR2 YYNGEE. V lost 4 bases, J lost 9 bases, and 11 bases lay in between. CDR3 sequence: CASSLLGGTIYF. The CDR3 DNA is TGTGCCAGCAGCCTACTGGGGGGCACCATATATTTT.

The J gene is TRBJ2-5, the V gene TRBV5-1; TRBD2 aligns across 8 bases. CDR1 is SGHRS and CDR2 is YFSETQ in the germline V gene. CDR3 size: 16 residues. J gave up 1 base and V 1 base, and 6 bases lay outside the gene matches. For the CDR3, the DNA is TGCGCCAGCAGCTTGATGGAAGCGGGGGTCCAAGAGACCCAGTACTTC. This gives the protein CASSLMEAGVQETQYF.

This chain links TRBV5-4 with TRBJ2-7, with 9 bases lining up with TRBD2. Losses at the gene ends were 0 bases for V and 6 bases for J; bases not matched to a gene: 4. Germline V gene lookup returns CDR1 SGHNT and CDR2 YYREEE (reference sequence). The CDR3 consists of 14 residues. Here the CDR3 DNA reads TGTGCCAGCAGCTTGGAGGGACTAGCAGGCGAGCAGTACTTC. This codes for CASSLEGLAGEQYF.

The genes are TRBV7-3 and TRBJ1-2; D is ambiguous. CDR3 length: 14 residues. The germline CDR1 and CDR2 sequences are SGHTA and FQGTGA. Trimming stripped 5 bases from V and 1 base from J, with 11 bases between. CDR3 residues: CASSPRRGNYGYTF. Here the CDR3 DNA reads TGTGCCAGCAGCCCACGCCGGGGTAACTATGGCTACACCTTC.

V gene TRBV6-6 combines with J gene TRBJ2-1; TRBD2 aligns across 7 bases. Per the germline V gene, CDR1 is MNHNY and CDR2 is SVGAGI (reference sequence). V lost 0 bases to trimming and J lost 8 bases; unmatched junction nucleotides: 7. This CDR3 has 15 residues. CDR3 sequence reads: CASSYSTGGVDEQFF. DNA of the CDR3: TGTGCCAGCAGTTACTCGACGGGAGGAGTCGATGAGCAGTTCTTC.

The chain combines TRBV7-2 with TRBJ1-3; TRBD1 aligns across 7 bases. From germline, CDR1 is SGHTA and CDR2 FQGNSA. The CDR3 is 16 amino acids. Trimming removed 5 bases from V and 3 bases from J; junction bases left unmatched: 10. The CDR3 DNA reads TGTGCCAGCAGCATAAGACAGGGACTTGGTGGAAACACCATATATTTT. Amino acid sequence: CASSIRQGLGGNTIYF. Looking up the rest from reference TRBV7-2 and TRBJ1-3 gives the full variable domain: GAGVSQSPSNKVTEKGKDVELRCDPISGHTALYWYRQSLGQGLEFLIYFQGNSAPDKSGLPSDRFSAERTGGSVSTLTIQRTQQEDSAVYLCASSIRQGLGGNTIYFGEGSWLTVV.

The CDR3 spells CATSREVQSKETQYF. CDR3 DNA sequence: TGTGCCACCAGCAGAGAGGTACAGTCGAAGGAGACCCAGTACTTC. The rearrangement joins TRBV15 to TRBJ2-5; D is undetermined. Trimming removed 0 bases from V and 5 bases from J, with 13 bases in between. Germline CDR1 is LNHNV and CDR2 is YYDKDF (reference sequence). CDR3 length: 15 residues.

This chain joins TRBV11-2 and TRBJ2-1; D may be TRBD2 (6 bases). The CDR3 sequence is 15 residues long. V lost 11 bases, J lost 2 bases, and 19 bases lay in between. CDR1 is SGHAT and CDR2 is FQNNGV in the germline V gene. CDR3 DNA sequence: TGTGCCTGCGGAGGGCACAGGAGCACCTACAATGAGCAGTTCTTC. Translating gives CACGGHRSTYNEQFF.

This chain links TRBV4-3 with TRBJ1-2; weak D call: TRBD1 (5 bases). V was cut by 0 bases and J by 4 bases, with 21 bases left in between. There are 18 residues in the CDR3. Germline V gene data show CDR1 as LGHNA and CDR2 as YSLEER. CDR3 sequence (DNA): TGCGCCAGCAGCCAAGACCTTTGGGGGGACCCCGCGGGCTATGGCTACACCTTC. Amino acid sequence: CASSQDLWGDPAGYGYTF.

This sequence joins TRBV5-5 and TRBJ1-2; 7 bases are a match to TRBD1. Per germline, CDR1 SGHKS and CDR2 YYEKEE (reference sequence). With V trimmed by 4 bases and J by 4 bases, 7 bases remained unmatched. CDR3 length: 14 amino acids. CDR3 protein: CASSKRQGSYGYTF. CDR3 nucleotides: TGTGCCAGCAGCAAACGACAGGGCTCCTATGGCTACACCTTC.

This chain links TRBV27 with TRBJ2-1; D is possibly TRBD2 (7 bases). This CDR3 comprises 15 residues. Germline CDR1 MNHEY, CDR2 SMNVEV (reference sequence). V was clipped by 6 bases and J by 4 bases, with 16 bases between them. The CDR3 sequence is CASSGGGSIYNEQFF. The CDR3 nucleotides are TGTGCCAGCAGCGGGGGCGGGAGTATTTACAATGAGCAGTTCTTC.

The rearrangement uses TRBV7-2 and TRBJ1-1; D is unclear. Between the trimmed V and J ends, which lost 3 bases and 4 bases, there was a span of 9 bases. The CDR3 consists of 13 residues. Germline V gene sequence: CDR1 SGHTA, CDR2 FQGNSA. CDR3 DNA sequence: TGTGCCAGCAGCTTTTCGCGGGTCACTGAAGCTTTCTTT. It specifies CASSFSRVTEAFF.

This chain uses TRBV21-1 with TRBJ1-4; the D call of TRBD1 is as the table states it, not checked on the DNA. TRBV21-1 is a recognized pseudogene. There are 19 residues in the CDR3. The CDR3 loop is CASSIHRDRDFATNEKLFF. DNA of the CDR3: TGTGCCAGCAGCATTCACCGGGACAGGGACTTTGCAACTAATGAAAAACTGTTTTTT.

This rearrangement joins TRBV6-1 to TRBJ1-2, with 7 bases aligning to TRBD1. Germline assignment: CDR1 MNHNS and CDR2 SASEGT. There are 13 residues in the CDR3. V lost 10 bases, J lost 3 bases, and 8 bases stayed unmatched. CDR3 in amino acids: CATTRTGDYGYTF. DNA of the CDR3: TGTGCCACCACCCGGACAGGCGACTATGGCTACACCTTC.

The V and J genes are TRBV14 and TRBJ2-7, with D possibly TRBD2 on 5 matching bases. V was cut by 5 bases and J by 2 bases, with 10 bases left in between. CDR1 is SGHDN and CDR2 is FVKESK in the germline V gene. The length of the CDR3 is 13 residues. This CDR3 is CASSEGRTYEQYF. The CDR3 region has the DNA TGTGCCAGCAGCGAGGGAAGAACCTACGAGCAGTACTTC.

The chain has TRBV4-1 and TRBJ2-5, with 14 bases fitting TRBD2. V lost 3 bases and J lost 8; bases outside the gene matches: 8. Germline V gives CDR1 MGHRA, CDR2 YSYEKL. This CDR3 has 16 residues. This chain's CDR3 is CASSQAGLAGVDTQYF. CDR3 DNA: TGCGCCAGCAGCCAGGCGGGACTAGCGGGAGTGGATACCCAGTACTTC.